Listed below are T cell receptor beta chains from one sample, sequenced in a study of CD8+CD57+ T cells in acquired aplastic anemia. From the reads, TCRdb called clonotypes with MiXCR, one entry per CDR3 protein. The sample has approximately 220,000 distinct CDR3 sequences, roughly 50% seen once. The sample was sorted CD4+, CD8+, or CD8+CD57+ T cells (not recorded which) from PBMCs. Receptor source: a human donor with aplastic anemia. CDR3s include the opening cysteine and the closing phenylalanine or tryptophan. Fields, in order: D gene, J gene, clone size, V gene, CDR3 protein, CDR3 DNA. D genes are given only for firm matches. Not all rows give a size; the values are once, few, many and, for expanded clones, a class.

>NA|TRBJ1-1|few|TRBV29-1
CSVTERSRAFF
TGCAGCGTAACCGAGAGAAGTCGAGCTTTCTTT
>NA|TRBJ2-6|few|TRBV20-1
CSARGANVLTF
TGCAGTGCTAGGGGGGCCAACGTCCTGACTTTC
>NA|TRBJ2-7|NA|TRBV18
CTSSPAGAPTYEQYF
TGTACCAGCTCACCAGCCGGGGCACCCACCTACGAGCAGTACTTC
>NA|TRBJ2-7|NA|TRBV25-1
CASSGNQGREVGYEQYF
TGTGCCAGCAGTGGAAACCAGGGTAGGGAGGTGGGGTACGAGCAGTACTTC
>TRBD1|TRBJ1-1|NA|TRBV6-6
CASSDRANTEAFF
TGTGCCAGCAGCGACAGGGCAAACACTGAAGCTTTCTTT
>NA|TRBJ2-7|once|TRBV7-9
CASSQPFPSGQTYEQYF
TGTGCCAGCAGCCAACCATTCCCCTCGGGCCAGACCTACGAGCAGTACTTC
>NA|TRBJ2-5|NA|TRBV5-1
CASSLRLQETQYF
TGCGCCAGCAGCTTGCGACTACAAGAGACCCAGTACTTC
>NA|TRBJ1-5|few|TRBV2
CASSTSGPGPQHF
TGTGCCAGCAGTACATCAGGTCCAGGACCCCAGCATTTT
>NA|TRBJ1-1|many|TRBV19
CASSRRGIGTEAFF
TGTGCCAGTAGTAGGAGGGGAATCGGCACTGAAGCTTTCTTT
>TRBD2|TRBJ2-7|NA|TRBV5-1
CASSQYGTTTYEQYF
TGCGCCAGCAGCCAGTACGGGACTACAACCTACGAGCAGTACTTC
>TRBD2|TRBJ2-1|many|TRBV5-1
CASSLDLPRTSLSRIGWDEQFF
TGCGCCAGCAGCTTGGACCTTCCGCGGACTAGCCTCAGCAGGATCGGTTGGGATGAGCAGTTCTTC
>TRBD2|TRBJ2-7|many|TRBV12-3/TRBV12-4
CASRGPGLETYEQYF
TGTGCCAGCAGGGGGCCGGGACTAGAGACCTACGAGCAGTACTTC
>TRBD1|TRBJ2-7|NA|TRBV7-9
CASSLAQGAAYEQYF
TGTGCCAGCAGCTTAGCGCAGGGGGCCGCCTACGAGCAGTACTTC
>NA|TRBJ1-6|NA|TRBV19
CASSIRGPDSPLHF
TGTGCCAGTAGTATTCGGGGCCCGGATTCACCCCTCCACTTT
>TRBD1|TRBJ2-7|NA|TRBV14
CASSAQGQAVHYEQYF
TGTGCCAGCAGCGCACAGGGACAGGCGGTCCACTACGAGCAGTACTTC
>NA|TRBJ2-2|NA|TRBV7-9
CASMWSTGELFF
TGTGCCAGCATGTGGTCCACCGGGGAGCTGTTTTTT
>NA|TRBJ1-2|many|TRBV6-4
CASSEYDSPNYGYTF
TGTGCCAGCAGTGAATACGACAGCCCGAACTATGGCTACACCTTC
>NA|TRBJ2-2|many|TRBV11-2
CASSSSSGTGELFF
TGTGCCAGCAGCTCCAGCTCGGGCACCGGGGAGCTGTTTTTT
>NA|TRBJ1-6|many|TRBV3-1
CASSRGREGNSPLHF
TGTGCCAGCAGCCGTGGCAGGGAGGGGAATTCACCCCTCCACTTT
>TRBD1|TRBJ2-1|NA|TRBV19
CASSLVGGQGAPFF
TGTGCCAGCAGCTTAGTGGGTGGACAGGGGGCACCGTTCTTC
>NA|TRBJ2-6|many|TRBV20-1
CSARGAWGGANVLTF
TGCAGTGCTAGGGGGGCTTGGGGGGGGGCCAACGTCCTGACTTTC
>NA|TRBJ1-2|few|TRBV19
CASSIGTDLYGYTF
TGTGCCAGTAGTATAGGAACGGACCTCTATGGCTACACCTTC
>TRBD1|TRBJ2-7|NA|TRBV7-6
CAGSQPGQGYEQYF
TGTGCCGGCAGCCAACCGGGACAGGGGTACGAGCAGTACTTC
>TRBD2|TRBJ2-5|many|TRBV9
CASSGVAGGAETQYF
TGTGCCAGCAGCGGCGTGGCGGGGGGGGCAGAGACCCAGTACTTC